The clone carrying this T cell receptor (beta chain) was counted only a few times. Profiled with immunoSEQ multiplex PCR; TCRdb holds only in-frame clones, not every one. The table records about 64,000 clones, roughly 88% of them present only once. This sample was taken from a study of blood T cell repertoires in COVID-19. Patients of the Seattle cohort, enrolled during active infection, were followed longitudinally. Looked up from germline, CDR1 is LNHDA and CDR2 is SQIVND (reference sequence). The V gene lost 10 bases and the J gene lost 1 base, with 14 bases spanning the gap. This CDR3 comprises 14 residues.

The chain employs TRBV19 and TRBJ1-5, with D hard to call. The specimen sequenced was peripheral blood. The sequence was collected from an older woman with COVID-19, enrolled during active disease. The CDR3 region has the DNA TGTGCCATCTCCTCTGGGAGGAGCAATCAGCCCCAGCATTTT. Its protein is CAISSGRSNQPQHF. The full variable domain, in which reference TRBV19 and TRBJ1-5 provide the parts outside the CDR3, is DGGITQSPKYLFRKEGQNVTLSCEQNLNHDAMYWYRQDPGQGLRLIYYSQIVNDFQKGDIAEGYSVSREKKESFPLTVTSAQKNPTAFYLCAISSGRSNQPQHFGDGTRLSIL.